The 31 T cell receptor beta chains below come from one sample, sequenced in a study of blood T cell repertoires in COVID-19. Using immunoSEQ multiplex PCR, the repertoire was profiled, and TCRdb retains in-frame clones only, with some absent. The table shows 250,000 to 300,000 clones, with roughly 90% occurring only once. The sample comprised peripheral blood. These receptors all stem from a woman aged 45-59 years who had recovered from COVID-19.

This rearrangement joins TRBV5-1 to TRBJ2-7; a weak D match, TRBD1 (5 bases). Germline values: CDR1 SGHRS, CDR2 YFSETQ. Trimming shortened V by 4 bases and J by 5 bases, and 19 bases separated the two germline ends. This CDR3 is 15 amino acids long. The CDR3 region is CASSPGLGRAHEQYF. DNA of the CDR3: TGCGCCAGCAGCCCAGGGTTAGGCAGGGCCCACGAGCAGTACTTC.

The gene calls are TRBV10-2 and TRBJ1-2; the D gene is possibly TRBD1 (5 bases). Trimming cost V 6 bases and J 4 bases, with 18 bases left between them. This CDR3 is built from 15 residues. Germline V gene sequence: CDR1 WSHSY, CDR2 SAAADI. Written as DNA, the CDR3 is TGCGCCAGCAGATTCGCGGGGCGGGCCGTCTATGGCTACACCTTC. This gives the protein CASRFAGRAVYGYTF.

The chain carries TRBV9 and TRBJ2-5; a possible D gene is TRBD1 (5 bases). From germline, CDR1 is SGDLS and CDR2 YYNGEE. The CDR3 runs to 14 residues. The V end lost 0 bases, the J end lost 2 bases, and 8 bases lay between the germline ends. CDR3 sequence reads: CASSVGQGQETQYF. The DNA for the CDR3 is TGTGCCAGCAGCGTAGGGCAGGGACAAGAGACCCAGTACTTC.

The table lists this clone with a few counts. This chain links TRBV7-3 with TRBJ2-3; 7 nucleotides align to TRBD1. The V gene end was trimmed by 3 bases and the J gene end by 4 bases; junction bases not matched to a gene: 1. The CDR3 is 13 residues long. Germline values: CDR1 SGHTA, CDR2 FQGTGA. CDR3 amino acids: CASSFQGADTQYF. Here the CDR3 DNA reads TGTGCCAGCAGCTTTCAGGGGGCAGATACGCAGTATTTT.

J is TRBJ1-6 and V is TRBV4-1, with 10 bases matching TRBD1. The CDR3 totals 13 residues. V shed 4 bases and J 11 bases; nucleotides not matched to a gene: 2. The germline V gene encodes CDR1 MGHRA and CDR2 YSYEKL. In nucleotides, the CDR3 is TGCGCCAGCAGCCCGGGACAGGGGACACCCCTCCACTTT. It encodes CASSPGQGTPLHF.

The chain combines TRBV6-5 with TRBJ2-7; 9 nucleotides align to TRBD1. V lost 7 bases to trimming and J lost 3 bases; unmatched junction nucleotides: 10. CDR3 size: 15 residues. CDR1 MNHEY and CDR2 SVGAGI come from the germline V gene. In DNA form, the CDR3 reads TGTGCCAGCATCTCCCGGGACAGGGAGAGCTACGAGCAGTACTTC. Protein product: CASISRDRESYEQYF.

The rearrangement uses TRBV5-1 and TRBJ2-5; TRBD2 matches 8 bases. Unmatched junction bases numbered 5, after V lost 2 bases and J lost 2 bases. Germline CDR1 reads SGHRS; CDR2 reads YFSETQ. The CDR3 is 15 residues long. CDR3 region: CASSFNSGSQETQYF. The CDR3 DNA sequence: TGCGCCAGCAGCTTTAACAGCGGGAGTCAAGAGACCCAGTACTTC.

V gene TRBV9 combines with J gene TRBJ2-5, with 9 bases identical to TRBD2. The V and J ends lost 4 bases and 5 bases, in that order; junction bases with no gene match: 15. CDR1 and CDR2 (germline): SGDLS, YYNGEE. The CDR3 is 17 amino acids. The CDR3: CASSLGGAGGLGETQYF. CDR3 DNA: TGTGCCAGCAGCCTAGGAGGGGCGGGAGGGCTAGGCGAGACCCAGTACTTC.

CDR3 protein: CASSRIGGGNIQYF. CDR3 in DNA: TGTGCCAGCAGTCGCATTGGCGGGGGAAACATTCAGTACTTC. This chain links TRBV27 with TRBJ2-4; 7 bases line up with TRBD2. Looked up from germline, CDR1 is MNHEY and CDR2 is SMNVEV (reference sequence). Trimming cost V 5 bases and J 6 bases; bases outside gene matches: 7. The CDR3 loop spans 14 amino acids.

The chain links TRBV5-6 to TRBJ1-2; no definite D call. CDR1 SGHDT and CDR2 YYEEEE come from the germline V gene. The CDR3 has 15 residues. The V end lost 6 bases, the J end lost 1 base, and 16 bases lay between the germline ends. Here the CDR3 reads CASNPEVAGNYGYTF. The CDR3 region has the DNA TGTGCCAGCAACCCGGAAGTCGCGGGTAACTATGGCTACACCTTC.

The chain joins TRBV2 to TRBJ2-7; no definite D call. The CDR3 length is 12 residues. The germline V gene has CDR1 SNHLY and CDR2 FYNNEI. V was shortened by 5 bases and J by 6 bases, with 11 bases between the two germline ends. In nucleotides, the CDR3 is TGTGCCAGCAGTCCCTACGTAAGCGAGCAGTACTTC. Translated, it gives CASSPYVSEQYF.

A few counts support this clone. V is TRBV27 and J is TRBJ1-2; 7 bases match TRBD1. The CDR3 totals 15 residues. The trim removed 8 bases at V and 5 bases at J, leaving 14 bases unmatched. Germline loops: CDR1 MNHEY, CDR2 SMNVEV (reference sequence). As DNA, the CDR3 is TGTGCCAGCTCTTTAATTAGGGGGCAGGGGTATGGCTACACCTTC. The encoded protein is CASSLIRGQGYGYTF.

This clone was found a few times. This rearrangement joins TRBV15 to TRBJ2-5; 7 bases are a match to TRBD1. This CDR3 spans 15 amino acids. CDR1 is LNHNV and CDR2 is YYDKDF in the germline V gene (reference sequence). The V segment lost 3 bases and the J segment 2 bases; nucleotides outside the gene matches: 6. CDR3 sequence: CATSRQTGAQETQYF. The CDR3 DNA reads TGTGCCACCAGCAGGCAAACAGGGGCGCAAGAGACCCAGTACTTC.

The V call is TRBV28, the J call TRBJ1-2; 10 bases align to TRBD1. This CDR3 comprises 13 residues. The V gene's germline CDR1 is MDHEN and CDR2 SYDVKM. V dropped 6 bases and J dropped 5; count of bases not matched to a gene: 3. The CDR3 coding sequence is TGTGCCAGCAGATCGGGACAGGGGTATGGCTACACCTTC. Its translation: CASRSGQGYGYTF.

The CDR3 DNA follows: TGTGCCAGCAGCCGTAAGCGGGGGGCCTACGAGCAGTACTTC. Amino acid sequence: CASSRKRGAYEQYF. The chain couples TRBV11-1 to TRBJ2-7, with TRBD2 identical over 9 bases. J gave up 2 bases and V 5 bases, and 4 bases lay outside the gene matches. This CDR3 has 14 amino acids. The germline V gene encodes CDR1 SGHAT and CDR2 FQDESV (reference sequence).

This chain connects TRBV24-1 to TRBJ2-2; 10 bases are a match to TRBD1. This CDR3 spans 13 amino acids. Germline V gene sequence: CDR1 KGHDR, CDR2 SFDVKD. Trimming cost V 9 bases and J 4 bases; bases outside gene matches: 1. CDR3 protein: CATGTGATGELFF. The CDR3 DNA reads as TGTGCCACCGGGACAGGGGCCACCGGGGAGCTGTTTTTT.

The gene calls are TRBV7-3 and TRBJ1-1, with 7 nucleotides matching TRBD1. Unmatched junction bases numbered 6, after V lost 4 bases and J lost 4 bases. CDR1 and CDR2 from the germline V gene are SGHTA and FQGTGA. The CDR3 contains 14 residues. In nucleotides, the CDR3 is TGTGCCAGCAGCTCGACAGGGTTCGGCACTGAAGCTTTCTTT. It translates to CASSSTGFGTEAFF.

The chain links TRBV9 to TRBJ1-2, with 8 bases aligning to TRBD1. The CDR3 extends over 14 amino acids. Trimming cost V 6 bases and J 7 bases; bases outside gene matches: 11. Germline lookup yields CDR1 SGDLS and CDR2 YYNGEE. This CDR3 reads CASKDRALIGGYTF. The CDR3 nucleotides are TGTGCCAGCAAGGACAGGGCCTTGATTGGTGGCTACACCTTC.

The chain links TRBV4-1 to TRBJ1-2; no clear D gene. Germline lookup yields CDR1 MGHRA and CDR2 YSYEKL. The CDR3 loop spans 13 amino acids. Trimming removed 1 base at V and 8 bases at J, with 11 bases between. This chain's CDR3 is CASSQVSFRGYTF. For the CDR3, the DNA is TGCGCCAGCAGCCAAGTTTCCTTTCGGGGCTACACCTTC.

V is TRBV20-1 and J is TRBJ2-7; 10 positions agree with TRBD2. This CDR3 is 13 amino acids long. The V and J ends lost 3 bases and 7 bases, in that order; junction bases with no gene match: 6. Germline lookup yields CDR1 DFQATT and CDR2 SNEGSKA (reference sequence). In nucleotides, the CDR3 is TGCAGTGCTAGTCTAGCGGGAGTATGGGAGCAGTACTTC. Protein sequence: CSASLAGVWEQYF.

The V and J genes are TRBV27 and TRBJ1-4; 7 nucleotides match TRBD1. With 4 bases clipped from V and 8 bases from J, the junction kept 7 bases outside the gene matches. This CDR3 is 14 amino acids long. In germline, CDR1 is MNHEY, CDR2 SMNVEV (reference sequence). CDR3 DNA sequence: TGTGCCAGCAGTTCACAGGGGCCGCAAGAAAAACTGTTTTTT. Translated: CASSSQGPQEKLFF.

This chain uses TRBV29-1 with TRBJ1-2; no clear D. The germline V gene has CDR1 SQVTM and CDR2 ANQGSEA. The CDR3 runs 15 residues. The germline V and J ends were trimmed by 2 bases and 1 base, with 14 bases remaining between them. The CDR3 DNA is TGCAGCGTTGAATCGATCGAGGGCCTTAACTATGGCTACACCTTC. Amino acid sequence: CSVESIEGLNYGYTF.

The genes are TRBV2 and TRBJ1-2, with D uncertain. Per germline, CDR1 SNHLY and CDR2 FYNNEI. The CDR3 is made up of 12 amino acids. Deletions cut 3 bases from V and 5 bases from J, with 7 bases between. DNA of the CDR3: TGTGCCAGCAGTGAGGGGAGATATGGCTACACCTTC. It encodes CASSEGRYGYTF.

This sequence joins TRBV5-1 and TRBJ2-1; a possible D gene is TRBD2 (6 bases). The germline V and J ends were trimmed by 2 bases and 8 bases, with 17 bases remaining between them. Germline-derived CDR1 and CDR2 are SGHRS and YFSETQ. The CDR3 spans 15 residues. CDR3 loop: CASSFGGLPPDEQFF. The CDR3, as DNA: TGCGCCAGCAGCTTTGGGGGACTCCCTCCTGATGAGCAGTTCTTC.

The chain couples TRBV6-5 to TRBJ2-7; 7 nucleotides match TRBD2. The germline CDR1 and CDR2 sequences are MNHEY and SVGAGI. The CDR3 covers 16 residues. J gave up 3 bases and V 0 bases, and 8 bases lay outside the gene matches. The CDR3 reads CASSYSFSGLDYEQYF. CDR3 DNA: TGTGCCAGCAGTTACTCCTTTAGCGGGCTAGACTACGAGCAGTACTTC.

The gene calls are TRBV12-5 and TRBJ2-3; D ambiguous. The CDR3 extends over 12 amino acids. The V end lost 7 bases, the J end lost 0 bases, and 5 bases lay between the germline ends. The germline V gene encodes CDR1 LGHNT and CDR2 FRNRAP. The CDR3 region has the DNA TGTGCTAGTGCTAGAAGCACAGATACGCAGTATTTT. This gives the protein CASARSTDTQYF.

V usage is TRBV7-2 and J usage is TRBJ1-5; no firm D call. CDR3 length: 13 residues. CDR1 is SGHTA, CDR2 FQGNSA, per germline. The ends were cut back, 1 base at V and 4 bases at J, with 5 bases in the middle. The CDR3 DNA reads as TGTGCCAGCAGCTTAGGTCAGAATCAGCCCCAGCATTTT. Its protein product is CASSLGQNQPQHF. Complete variable domain (other parts from reference TRBV7-2 and TRBJ1-5): GAGVSQSPSNKVTEKGKDVELRCDPISGHTALYWYRQSLGQGLEFLIYFQGNSAPDKSGLPSDRFSAERTGGSVSTLTIQRTQQEDSAVYLCASSLGQNQPQHFGDGTRLSIL.

The chain recombines TRBV5-4 with TRBJ2-3, with D tentatively TRBD2 (6 bases). The ends were cut back, 3 bases at V and 3 bases at J, with 11 bases in the middle. Germline assignment: CDR1 SGHNT and CDR2 YYREEE (reference sequence). The CDR3 runs 14 residues. Here the CDR3 DNA reads TGTGCCAGCAGCTGGGACTCGATAACAGATACGCAGTATTTT. Translating gives CASSWDSITDTQYF.

This clone was observed once. This chain uses TRBV10-3 with TRBJ1-1; maybe TRBD1 (5 bases). The V end was cut by 6 bases, the J end by 3 bases, with 5 bases between. The germline V gene has CDR1 ENHRY and CDR2 SYGVKD. CDR3 length: 11 amino acids. CDR3 residues: CAIRGHTEAFF. The CDR3 DNA reads TGTGCCATCAGGGGGCACACTGAAGCTTTCTTT.

This sequence joins TRBV6-4 and TRBJ2-1; TRBD1 matches at 10 bases. V lost 5 bases, J lost 8 bases, and 18 bases stayed unmatched. In germline, CDR1 is MRHNA, CDR2 SNTAGT. This CDR3 comprises 18 residues. CDR3 region: CASSRQGARVRIHYEQFF. CDR3 sequence (DNA): TGTGCCAGCAGTAGACAGGGGGCGCGAGTAAGGATCCACTATGAGCAGTTCTTC.

The chain links TRBV6-1 to TRBJ1-2; TRBD1 might be the D (5 bases). V was trimmed by 1 base and J by 8 bases, leaving 14 bases between them. CDR1 MNHNS and CDR2 SASEGT come from the germline V gene. The CDR3 covers 14 residues. CDR3: CASSEDLGVKGYTF. In nucleotides, the CDR3 is TGTGCCAGCAGTGAAGATCTAGGGGTCAAAGGCTACACCTTC.